This T cell receptor beta chain came from a study of blood T cell repertoires in COVID-19. Study as a whole: There were acute and convalescent COVID-19 samples, and they came from the United States, Italy and Spain. Sample material is recorded as cDNA or gDNA derived from T cells, B-cell-depleted T cells, or PBMCs.

Patients from Seattle were sampled longitudinally, starting during active infection. Germline CDR1 SGHTS, CDR2 YDEGEE. There are 15 residues in the CDR3. V lost 6 bases and J lost 3, with 19 bases in between. In the study's own analysis: Nucleated cell number was recorded as an estimate derived from reference gene primer amplification. Using immunoSEQ multiplex PCR, the repertoire was profiled, and TCRdb retains in-frame clones only, with some absent. Clonal size and the V and J genes are those of that table, whereas D and trimming came from the DNA. In the table there are some 180,000 clones, roughly 90% of which are singletons.

This chain connects TRBV5-8 to TRBJ2-7; D is possibly TRBD1 (5 bases). The material sequenced was peripheral blood. The TCR was taken from a man younger than 35 with COVID-19, enrolled during active disease. The CDR3 here is CASILGAGFNYEQYF. CDR3 in DNA: TGTGCCAGCATCCTGGGCGCAGGGTTCAACTACGAGCAGTACTTC. Full variable domain (outside the CDR3, taken from reference TRBV5-8 and TRBJ2-7): EAGVTQSPTHLIKTRGQQATLRCSPISGHTSVYWYQQALGLGLQFLLWYDEGEERNRGNFPPRFSGRQFPNYSSELNVNALELEDSALYLCASILGAGFNYEQYFGPGTRLTVT.